This is a list of T cell receptor beta chains from one sample in a study of shared clonotypes between healthy human individuals. Using immunoSEQ multiplex PCR, the repertoire was profiled, and TCRdb retains in-frame clones only, with some absent. The sample lists 2 million to 2.5 million clones, almost 96% occurring once. Sequencing was done on a sample of naive CD4+ T cells sorted from blood. Every receptor here comes from a man younger than 35 in good health. Both conserved end residues are part of each CDR3. A D gene is named only where the DNA matches it firmly. Clone size, where shown, is once, few, many, or a class for clones that have expanded.

clone_size,j_call,v_call,d_call,cdr3_nt,cdr3_aa
-,TRBJ1-1,TRBV6-5,-,TGTGCCAGCAGTTACGGGACCGTAACAGGGGAAGCTTTCTTT,CASSYGTVTGEAFF
-,TRBJ2-2,TRBV30,TRBD2,TGTGCCTGGAGTGTTCGCGGGAGCGGGGAGCTGTTTTTT,CAWSVRGSGELFF
-,TRBJ2-7,TRBV19,-,TGTGCCACCCGAGATTGGGGCGGCGCCTACGAGCAGTACTTC,CATRDWGGAYEQYF
once,TRBJ2-5,TRBV29-1,-,TGCAGCCATAGGGACGAGACCCAGTACTTC,CSHRDETQYF
-,TRBJ1-6,TRBV18,TRBD1,TGTGCCAGCTCAACGGGACAGTATAATTCACCCCTCCACTTT,CASSTGQYNSPLHF
-,TRBJ1-6,TRBV5-6,-,TGTGCCAGCAGCCTCAAAAATAATTCACCCCTCCACTTT,CASSLKNNSPLHF
-,TRBJ1-6,TRBV28,-,TGTGCCAGCACCAATCCGGGACTGTGGTCTAATTCACCCCTCCACTTT,CASTNPGLWSNSPLHF
-,TRBJ2-7,TRBV29-1,-,TGCAGCGTTTCGTTCGGACAGCTCTACGAGCAGTACTTC,CSVSFGQLYEQYF
-,TRBJ1-1,TRBV30,-,TGTGCCTGGAATTCGGCGAACACTGAAGCTTTCTTT,CAWNSANTEAFF
-,TRBJ2-7,TRBV28,-,TGTGCCAGCAGTTTCCACGCGATATCCTACGAGCAGTACTTC,CASSFHAISYEQYF
-,TRBJ2-7,TRBV29-1,-,TGCAGCGTTGCCCGAGACAACTTCTACGAGCAGTACTTC,CSVARDNFYEQYF
-,TRBJ2-6,TRBV6-5,-,TGTGCCAGCAGACAGGGCGCCAACGTCCTGACTTTC,CASRQGANVLTF
-,TRBJ2-7,TRBV5-1,-,TGCGCCAGCAGCTTGGGCGGGTCCTCCTACGAGCAGTACTTC,CASSLGGSSYEQYF
-,TRBJ1-2,TRBV10-3,-,TGTGCCATCAGTCGAGAGGGCTACTATGGCTACACCTTC,CAISREGYYGYTF
-,TRBJ1-6,TRBV9,-,TGTGCCAGCAGCGCAGGGCCTGCTCTATCCAATTCACCCCTCCACTTT,CASSAGPALSNSPLHF
-,TRBJ2-3,TRBV10-3,-,TGTGCCATCACTAAGGGAGGCACAGATACGCAGTATTTT,CAITKGGTDTQYF
once,TRBJ2-1,TRBV7-9,-,TGTGCCAGCGTCGAGACAGGAGACAATGAGCAGTTCTTC,CASVETGDNEQFF
-,TRBJ2-5,TRBV4-1,TRBD1,TGCGCCAGCAGCCCGGGACAGGGCCAAGAGACCCAGTACTTC,CASSPGQGQETQYF
-,TRBJ1-5,TRBV28,TRBD1,TGTGCCAGCAGTTTAGACCAGGGGGCGAGAAATCAGCCCCAGCATTTT,CASSLDQGARNQPQHF
-,TRBJ2-1,TRBV10-1,TRBD1,TGCGCCAGCAGGGATGACAGGGGCCCCTACAATGAGCAGTTCTTC,CASRDDRGPYNEQFF
-,TRBJ2-2,TRBV9,-,TGTGCCAGCAGCGTTTTTGTCAGCACCGGGGAGCTGTTTTTT,CASSVFVSTGELFF
once,TRBJ2-3,TRBV27,-,TGTGCCAGCAGTTCCCCCACGAGGGGCGCAGATACGCAGTATTTT,CASSSPTRGADTQYF
-,TRBJ2-1,TRBV30,TRBD2,TGTGCCTGGAGTGTACGGGTGGGAGGGCCAAATGAGCAGTTCTTC,CAWSVRVGGPNEQFF
once,TRBJ1-2,TRBV9,TRBD1,TGTGCCAGCAGCGTAGAGGGGGCGCAGGGCTACACCTTC,CASSVEGAQGYTF
-,TRBJ1-1,TRBV5-4,-,TGTGCCAGCATCACCTCGGCGGCGGCAGGCACTGAAGCTTTCTTT,CASITSAAAGTEAFF
once,TRBJ1-5,TRBV14,TRBD1,TGTGCCAGCAGCCCGGGACAGGGATCGGGAAATCAGCCCCAGCATTTT,CASSPGQGSGNQPQHF
-,TRBJ1-2,TRBV5-4,-,TGTGCCAGCAGCTTGGAGGACAGACATATTAGCTATGGCTACACCTTC,CASSLEDRHISYGYTF
-,TRBJ2-7,TRBV4-1,TRBD1,TGCGCCAGCAGCCAAAATTTGGGACAGGGTTACGAGCAGTACTTC,CASSQNLGQGYEQYF
-,TRBJ1-5,TRBV28,TRBD1,TGTGCCACCCCGGGACAGGGAAATGGGCCCCAGCATTTT,CATPGQGNGPQHF
-,TRBJ1-1,TRBV30,TRBD1,TGTGCCTGGAGTCTGGGACAGGGGAACACTGAAGCTTTCTTT,CAWSLGQGNTEAFF
-,TRBJ2-2,TRBV28,TRBD1,TGTGCCAGCAGGGGACAGGGGGACACCGGGGAGCTGTTTTTT,CASRGQGDTGELFF
-,TRBJ2-3,TRBV27,TRBD2,TGTGCCAGCAGTTTAGCCGCCGGGACTAGCTATCCAGATACGCAGTATTTT,CASSLAAGTSYPDTQYF
-,TRBJ2-1,TRBV6-5,TRBD2,TGTGCCAGCAGTTACTCTCCGGGACTAGCATACAATGAGCAGTTCTTC,CASSYSPGLAYNEQFF
-,TRBJ2-7,TRBV27,TRBD1,TGTGCCACCAGATGGGACAGGGGCACCTACGAGCAGTACTTC,CATRWDRGTYEQYF
-,TRBJ2-7,TRBV6-1,-,TGTGCCAGCAGTGAAGCAGGGATCTACGAGCAGTACTTC,CASSEAGIYEQYF
-,TRBJ1-4,TRBV7-9,-,TGTGCCAGCAGCTTACTGTCAGGGAATAAAGATAACGAAAAACTGTTTTTT,CASSLLSGNKDNEKLFF
-,TRBJ1-1,TRBV2,TRBD1,TGTGCCAGCAGCGGGACAGTGAACACTGAAGCTTTCTTT,CASSGTVNTEAFF
-,TRBJ1-2,TRBV4-1,-,TGCGCCAGCAGCCCAGCGGTGAGGCTCCACCCCTCTAACTATGGCTACACCTTC,CASSPAVRLHPSNYGYTF
-,TRBJ1-5,TRBV19,-,TGTGCCAGTAGTATAGCTAGAGGGAGGATCTATAGCAATCAGCCCCAGCATTTT,CASSIARGRIYSNQPQHF
-,TRBJ2-2,TRBV27,-,TGTGCCAGCAGTTCCCCCTCAACAGGACGGAAAGGCGGGGAGCTGTTTTTT,CASSSPSTGRKGGELFF
-,TRBJ2-7,TRBV11-2,-,TGTGCCAGCAGCCAGGGGACGGTATACGAGCAGTACTTC,CASSQGTVYEQYF
few,TRBJ1-5,TRBV2,-,TGTGCCAGCAGACCCCTGACGGGGCCTAATCAGCCCCAGCATTTT,CASRPLTGPNQPQHF
once,TRBJ1-2,TRBV11-2,-,TGTGCCAGCAGCTTACCTCAGGGGAGAGGCTACACCTTC,CASSLPQGRGYTF
once,TRBJ2-5,TRBV10-3,-,TGTGCCATCAGTGAATCCGGGGCACAAGAGACCCAGTACTTC,CAISESGAQETQYF
-,TRBJ1-1,TRBV19,TRBD1,TGTGCCAGTACCCCCGGACAGGTGAACACTGAAGCTTTCTTT,CASTPGQVNTEAFF
-,TRBJ1-1,TRBV6-1,-,TGTGCCAGCAGTTTCCGTAACACTGAAGCTTTCTTT,CASSFRNTEAFF
once,TRBJ2-1,TRBV12-1,-,TGTGCCAGCAGCTTCACTGGACCCTCGGGTGAGCAGTTCTTC,CASSFTGPSGEQFF
-,TRBJ1-1,TRBV15,-,TGTGCCACCAGCAGAGGAACAGCGGGGAACACTGAAGCTTTCTTT,CATSRGTAGNTEAFF
-,TRBJ2-7,TRBV29-1,-,TGCAGCGTCAACAAAGGGGATGGGAGCGAGCAGTACTTC,CSVNKGDGSEQYF
-,TRBJ2-2,TRBV2,TRBD1,TGTGCCAGCAAGGAAACAGGGGGTTTTGCCGGGGAGCTGTTTTTT,CASKETGGFAGELFF